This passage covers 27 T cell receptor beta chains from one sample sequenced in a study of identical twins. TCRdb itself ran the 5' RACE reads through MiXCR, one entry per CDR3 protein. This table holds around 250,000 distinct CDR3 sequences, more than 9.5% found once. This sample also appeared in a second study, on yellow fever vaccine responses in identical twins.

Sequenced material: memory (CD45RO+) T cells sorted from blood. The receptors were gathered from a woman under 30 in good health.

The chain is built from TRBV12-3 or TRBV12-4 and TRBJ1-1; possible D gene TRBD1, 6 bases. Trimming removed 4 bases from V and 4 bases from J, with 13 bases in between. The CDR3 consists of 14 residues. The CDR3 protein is CASSSKGVGTEAFF. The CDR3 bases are TGTGCCAGCAGTTCGAAGGGGGTAGGCACTGAAGCTTTCTTT.

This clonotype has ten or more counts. As DNA, the CDR3 is TGTGCCATCAGTGCAGGGACCAATGAGCAGTTCTTC. Its translation: CAISAGTNEQFF. The chain carries TRBV10-3 and TRBJ2-1; D may be TRBD1 or TRBD2 (5 bases each). This CDR3 is 12 amino acids long. The V end was cut by 4 bases, the J end by 6 bases, with 7 bases between. Looked up from germline, CDR1 is ENHRY and CDR2 is SYGVKD.

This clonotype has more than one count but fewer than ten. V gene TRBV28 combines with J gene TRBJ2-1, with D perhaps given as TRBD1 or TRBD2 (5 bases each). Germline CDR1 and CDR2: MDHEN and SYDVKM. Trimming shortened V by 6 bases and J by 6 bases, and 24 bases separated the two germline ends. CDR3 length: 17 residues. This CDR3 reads CASSLPPGGLGRNEQFF. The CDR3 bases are TGTGCCAGCAGCTTACCGCCTGGGGGTTTGGGTCGCAATGAGCAGTTCTTC.

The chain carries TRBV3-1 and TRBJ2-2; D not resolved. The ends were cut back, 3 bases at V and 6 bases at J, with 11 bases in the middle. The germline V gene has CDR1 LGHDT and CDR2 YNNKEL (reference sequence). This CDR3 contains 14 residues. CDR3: CASSQGTGPGELFF. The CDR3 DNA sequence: TGTGCCAGCAGCCAGGGCACCGGGCCCGGGGAGCTGTTTTTT.

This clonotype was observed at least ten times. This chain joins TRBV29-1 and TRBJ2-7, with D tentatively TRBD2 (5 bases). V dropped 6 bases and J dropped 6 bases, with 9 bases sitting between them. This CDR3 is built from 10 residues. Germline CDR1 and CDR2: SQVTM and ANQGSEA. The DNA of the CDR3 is TGCAGCGTCATCCGGGGCGAGCAGTACTTC. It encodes CSVIRGEQYF.

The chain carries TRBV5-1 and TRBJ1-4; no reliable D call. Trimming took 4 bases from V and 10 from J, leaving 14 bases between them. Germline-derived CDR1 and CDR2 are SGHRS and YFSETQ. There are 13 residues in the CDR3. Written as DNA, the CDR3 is TGCGCCAGCAGCGGAAGACTACTGGGAAAACTGTTTTTT. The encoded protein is CASSGRLLGKLFF.

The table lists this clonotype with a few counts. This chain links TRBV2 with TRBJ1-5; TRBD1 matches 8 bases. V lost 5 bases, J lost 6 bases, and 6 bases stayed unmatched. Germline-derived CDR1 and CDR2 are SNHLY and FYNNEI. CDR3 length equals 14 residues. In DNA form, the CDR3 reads TGTGCCAGCAGTAAGGACAGGGTGCCTCAGCCCCAGCATTTT. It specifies CASSKDRVPQPQHF.

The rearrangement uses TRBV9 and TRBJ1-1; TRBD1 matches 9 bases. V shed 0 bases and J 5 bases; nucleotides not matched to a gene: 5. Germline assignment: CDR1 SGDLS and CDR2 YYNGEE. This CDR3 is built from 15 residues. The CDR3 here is CASSVARDRDTEAFF. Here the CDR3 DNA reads TGTGCCAGCAGCGTAGCTCGGGACAGGGATACTGAAGCTTTCTTT.

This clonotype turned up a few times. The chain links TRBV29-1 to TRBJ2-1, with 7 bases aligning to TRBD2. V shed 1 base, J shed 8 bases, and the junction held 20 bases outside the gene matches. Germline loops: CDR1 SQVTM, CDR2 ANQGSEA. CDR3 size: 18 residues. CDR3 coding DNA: TGCAGCGTTGAAGGGGGAGGGAGGCCCGGCCTCAGAACTGATGAGCAGTTCTTC. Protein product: CSVEGGGRPGLRTDEQFF.

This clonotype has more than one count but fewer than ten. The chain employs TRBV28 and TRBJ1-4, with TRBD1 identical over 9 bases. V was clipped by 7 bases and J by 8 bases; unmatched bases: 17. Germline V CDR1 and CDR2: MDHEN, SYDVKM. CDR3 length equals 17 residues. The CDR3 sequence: CASKLGDAGTGREKLFF. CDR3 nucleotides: TGTGCCAGCAAATTGGGGGACGCCGGGACAGGGAGAGAAAAACTGTTTTTT.

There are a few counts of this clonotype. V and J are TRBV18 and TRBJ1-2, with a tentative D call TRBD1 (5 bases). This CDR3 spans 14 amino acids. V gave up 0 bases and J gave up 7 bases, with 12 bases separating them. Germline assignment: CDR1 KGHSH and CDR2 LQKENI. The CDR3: CASSPPSSGGGYTF. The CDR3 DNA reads TGTGCCAGCTCACCACCTTCGAGCGGGGGTGGCTACACCTTC.

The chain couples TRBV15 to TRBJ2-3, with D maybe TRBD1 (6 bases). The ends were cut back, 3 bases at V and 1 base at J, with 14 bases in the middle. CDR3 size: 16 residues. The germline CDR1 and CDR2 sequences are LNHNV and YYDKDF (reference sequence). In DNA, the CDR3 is TGTGCCACCAGCAGGGAGACAGGTTGGGGCACAGATACGCAGTATTTT. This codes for CATSRETGWGTDTQYF. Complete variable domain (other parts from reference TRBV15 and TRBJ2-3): DAMVIQNPRYQVTQFGKPVTLSCSQTLNHNVMYWYQQKSSQAPKLLFHYYDKDFNNEADTPDNFQSRRPNTSFCFLDIRSPGLGDTAMYLCATSRETGWGTDTQYFGPGTRLTVL.

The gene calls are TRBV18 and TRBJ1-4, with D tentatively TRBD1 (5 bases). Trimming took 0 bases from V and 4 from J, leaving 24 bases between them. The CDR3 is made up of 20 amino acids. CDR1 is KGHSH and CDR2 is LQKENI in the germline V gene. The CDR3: CASSPPENEGPAGFNEKLFF. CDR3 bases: TGTGCCAGCTCACCACCGGAAAACGAGGGGCCGGCGGGCTTTAATGAAAAACTGTTTTTT.

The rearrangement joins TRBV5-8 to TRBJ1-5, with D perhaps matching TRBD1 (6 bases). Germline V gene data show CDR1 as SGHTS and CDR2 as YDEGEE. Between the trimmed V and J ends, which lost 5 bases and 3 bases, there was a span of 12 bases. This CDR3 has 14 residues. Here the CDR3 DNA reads TGTGCCAGCAGACGCCACAGGGACAATCAGCCCCAGCATTTT. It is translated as CASRRHRDNQPQHF.

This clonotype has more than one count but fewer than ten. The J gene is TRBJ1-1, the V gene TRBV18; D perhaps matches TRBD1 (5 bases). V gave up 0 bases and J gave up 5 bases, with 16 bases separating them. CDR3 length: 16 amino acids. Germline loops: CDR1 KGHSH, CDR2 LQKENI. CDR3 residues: CASSPPGTGRITEAFF. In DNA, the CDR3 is TGTGCCAGCTCACCACCTGGGACGGGTAGGATTACTGAAGCTTTCTTT.

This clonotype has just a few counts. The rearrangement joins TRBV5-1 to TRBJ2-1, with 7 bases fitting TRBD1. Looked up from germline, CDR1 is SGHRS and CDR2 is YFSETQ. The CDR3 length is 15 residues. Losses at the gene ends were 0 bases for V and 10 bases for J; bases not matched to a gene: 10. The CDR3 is CASSLANTGQAEQFF. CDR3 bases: TGCGCCAGCAGCTTGGCCAATACTGGACAGGCCGAGCAGTTCTTC.

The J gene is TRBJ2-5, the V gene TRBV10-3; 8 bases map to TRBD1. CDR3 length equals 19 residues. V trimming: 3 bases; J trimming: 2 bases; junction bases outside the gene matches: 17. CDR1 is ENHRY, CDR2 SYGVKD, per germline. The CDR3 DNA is TGTGCCATCAGTGACCAGATATTGGGTCAAGACAGGGGACAAGAGACCCAGTACTTC. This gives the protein CAISDQILGQDRGQETQYF.

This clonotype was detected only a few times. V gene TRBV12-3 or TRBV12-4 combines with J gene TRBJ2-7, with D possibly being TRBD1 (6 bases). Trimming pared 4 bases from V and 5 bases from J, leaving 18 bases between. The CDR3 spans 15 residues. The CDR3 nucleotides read TGTGCCAGCAGTTCCCATTCAACAGGGAAGAACGAGCAGTACTTC. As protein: CASSSHSTGKNEQYF.

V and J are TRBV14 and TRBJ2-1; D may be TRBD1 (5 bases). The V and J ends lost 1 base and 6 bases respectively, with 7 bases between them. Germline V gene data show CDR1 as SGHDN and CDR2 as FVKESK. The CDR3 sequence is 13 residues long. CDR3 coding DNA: TGTGCCAGCAGCCAAGGAGACAGCAATGAGCAGTTCTTC. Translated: CASSQGDSNEQFF.

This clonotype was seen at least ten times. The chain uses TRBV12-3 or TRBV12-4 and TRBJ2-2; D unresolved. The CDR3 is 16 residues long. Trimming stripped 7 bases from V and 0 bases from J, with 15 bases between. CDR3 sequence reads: CASTYPTPSNTGELFF. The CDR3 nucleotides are TGTGCCAGCACCTACCCGACTCCTTCGAACACCGGGGAGCTGTTTTTT.

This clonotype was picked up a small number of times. The CDR3, as DNA: TGCAGTGCTCGCAGGGGGTTGGCAGATACGCAGTATTTT. Translation: CSARRGLADTQYF. The J gene is TRBJ2-3, the V gene TRBV20-1; 7 bases fit TRBD1. CDR3 length equals 13 residues. With V trimmed by 5 bases and J by 4 bases, 6 bases remained unmatched. In germline, CDR1 is DFQATT, CDR2 SNEGSKA (reference sequence).

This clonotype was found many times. CDR3 sequence reads: CATGAGGAGNTIYF. DNA for the CDR3: TGTGCCACCGGGGCCGGCGGGGCTGGAAACACCATATATTTT. The V call is TRBV15, the J call TRBJ1-3; maybe TRBD1 (5 bases). Germline lookup yields CDR1 LNHNV and CDR2 YYDKDF (reference sequence). Deletions cut 8 bases from V and 2 bases from J, with 13 bases between. The CDR3 sequence is 14 residues long.

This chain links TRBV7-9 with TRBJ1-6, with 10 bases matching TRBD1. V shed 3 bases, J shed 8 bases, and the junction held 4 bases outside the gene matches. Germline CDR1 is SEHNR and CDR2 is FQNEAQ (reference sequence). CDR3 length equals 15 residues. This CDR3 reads CASSFTGTGDSPLHF. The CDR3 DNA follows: TGTGCCAGCAGCTTTACCGGGACAGGGGATTCACCCCTCCACTTT.

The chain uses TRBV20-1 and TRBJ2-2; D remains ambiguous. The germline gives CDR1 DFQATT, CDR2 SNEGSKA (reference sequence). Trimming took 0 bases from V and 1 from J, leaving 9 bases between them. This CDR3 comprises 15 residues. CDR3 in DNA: TGCAGTGCTAGAGATCCAAGGCAGAACACCGGGGAGCTGTTTTTT. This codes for CSARDPRQNTGELFF.

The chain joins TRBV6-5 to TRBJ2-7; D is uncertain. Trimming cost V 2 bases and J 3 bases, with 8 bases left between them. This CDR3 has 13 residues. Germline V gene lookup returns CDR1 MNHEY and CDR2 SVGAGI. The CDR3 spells CASSYGQNYEQYF. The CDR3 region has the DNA TGTGCCAGCAGTTACGGTCAGAACTACGAGCAGTACTTC.

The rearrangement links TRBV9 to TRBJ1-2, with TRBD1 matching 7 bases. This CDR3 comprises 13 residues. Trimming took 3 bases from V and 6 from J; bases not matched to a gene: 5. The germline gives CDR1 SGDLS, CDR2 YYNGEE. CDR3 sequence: CASSEGASHGYTF. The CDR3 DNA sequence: TGTGCCAGCAGCGAGGGGGCTTCTCATGGCTACACCTTC. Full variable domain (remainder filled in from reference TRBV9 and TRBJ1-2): DSGVTQTPKHLITATGQRVTLRCSPRSGDLSVYWYQQSLDQGLQFLIQYYNGEERAKGNILERFSAQQFPDLHSELNLSSLELGDSALYFCASSEGASHGYTFGSGTRLTVV.

The CDR3: CAWSGRANEQFF. CDR3 DNA sequence: TGTGCCTGGAGCGGGAGGGCCAATGAGCAGTTCTTC. The chain carries TRBV30 and TRBJ2-1, with 8 bases lining up with TRBD2. Germline V gene lookup returns CDR1 GTSNPN and CDR2 SVGIG (reference sequence). CDR3 length: 12 residues. J gave up 6 bases and V 3 bases, and 1 base lay outside the gene matches.